This T cell receptor (beta chain) derives from a study of blood T cell repertoires in COVID-19. Libraries were prepared by immunoSEQ multiplex PCR; TCRdb keeps only in-frame clonotypes and omits some of them. Here the sample spans around 250,000 clones, 86% being singletons. Trimming cost V 2 bases and J 5 bases, with 9 bases left between them. Germline V gene data show CDR1 as MNHNS and CDR2 as SASEGT. The CDR3 runs 13 residues. The clonotype originates from a man older than 75 with acute or convalescent COVID-19. Material for sequencing was peripheral blood. The chain is built from TRBV6-1 and TRBJ2-5, with D perhaps TRBD2 (5 bases). The CDR3 coding sequence is TGTGCCAGCAGTGAACCGGCGGGCGAGACCCAGTACTTC. Amino acid sequence: CASSEPAGETQYF.